The 24 T cell receptor beta chains reported below all come from one sample, sequenced in a study of T cell repertoires in cytomegalovirus infection. From the reads, TCRdb called clonotypes with MiXCR, one entry per CDR3 protein. The sample has hundreds of thousands of distinct CDR3 sequences, under 55% seen once. The antigens for these receptors are not known. This specimen consisted of cultured PBMCs, obtained from culture after CMV antigen stimulation. Receptors originate from a human donor in good health (CMV status not recorded). Some clones in this sample may be carry-over from other donors' samples.

This clonotype was detected a few times. The rearrangement joins TRBV12-3 or TRBV12-4 to TRBJ1-5, with TRBD1 identical over 7 bases. This CDR3 contains 17 residues. Trimming removed 5 bases from V and 4 bases from J; junction bases left unmatched: 14. The CDR3 is CASSLGGRPTGNQPQHF. The DNA of the CDR3 is TGTGCCAGCAGTCTAGGCGGGCGGCCGACAGGGAATCAGCCCCAGCATTTT.

The rearrangement links TRBV7-9 to TRBJ1-5; D is ambiguous. Germline V gene data show CDR1 as SEHNR and CDR2 as FQNEAQ (reference sequence). The CDR3 has 16 residues. Deletions cut 6 bases from V and 1 base from J, with 16 bases between. Here the CDR3 reads CASSSPGGQSNQPQHF. CDR3 nucleotides: TGTGCCAGCAGTTCCCCGGGAGGGCAGAGCAATCAGCCCCAGCATTTT.

This clonotype was counted a few times. The CDR3 DNA is TGTGCCAGCATCCGGACAGGGGGCTGGGTTGGCTACACCTTC. This translates into CASIRTGGWVGYTF. The chain links TRBV12-3 or TRBV12-4 to TRBJ1-2; 11 nucleotides align to TRBD1. V lost 7 bases and J lost 7; bases outside the gene matches: 8. CDR3 length: 14 amino acids.

V and J are TRBV7-6 and TRBJ2-7; D is uncertain. Germline V CDR1 and CDR2: SGHVS, FNYEAQ. The CDR3 is 16 amino acids. V lost 5 bases and J lost 3, with 20 bases in between. The CDR3 spells CASSPLDGPNLYEQYF. The CDR3 bases are TGTGCCAGCAGCCCGTTAGACGGGCCTAACCTCTACGAGCAGTACTTC.

This chain joins TRBV7-9 and TRBJ2-3, with 7 bases fitting TRBD1. This CDR3 comprises 15 residues. V gave up 4 bases and J gave up 6 bases; unmatched junction bases: 10. CDR1 is SEHNR and CDR2 is FQNEAQ in the germline V gene (reference sequence). The CDR3 DNA follows: TGTGCCAGCAGCTCTACCGGGACAGTAGGGGATACGCAGTATTTT. Translated: CASSSTGTVGDTQYF.

In this sample, this clonotype turned up many times. This chain joins TRBV7-2 and TRBJ2-3; TRBD1 agrees at 8 bases. This CDR3 has 13 residues. Germline CDR1 SGHTA, CDR2 FQGNSA. The V segment lost 5 bases and the J segment 4 bases; nucleotides outside the gene matches: 2. CDR3 loop: CASSRQGSDTQYF. The CDR3 DNA reads as TGTGCCAGCAGCCGACAGGGGTCAGATACGCAGTATTTT. Together with reference TRBV7-2 and TRBJ2-3, the CDR3 gives the full variable domain: GAGVSQSPSNKVTEKGKDVELRCDPISGHTALYWYRQSLGQGLEFLIYFQGNSAPDKSGLPSDRFSAERTGGSVSTLTIQRTQQEDSAVYLCASSRQGSDTQYFGPGTRLTVL.

V is TRBV7-8 and J is TRBJ2-5; 15 bases match TRBD2. V lost 1 base and J lost 3; bases outside the gene matches: 6. Germline V gives CDR1 SGHVS, CDR2 FQNEAQ. The CDR3 consists of 18 residues. The CDR3 DNA follows: TGTGCCAGCAGCTTAGATCCCCGGACTAGCGGGGGGGAAGAGACCCAGTACTTC. Protein product: CASSLDPRTSGGEETQYF. The whole variable domain, filled in from reference TRBV7-8 and TRBJ2-5, reads GAGVSQSPRYKVAKRGQDVALRCDPISGHVSLFWYQQALGQGPEFLTYFQNEAQLDKSGLPSDRFFAERPEGSVSTLKIQRTQQEDSAVYLCASSLDPRTSGGEETQYFGPGTRLLVL.

The V and J genes are TRBV19 and TRBJ2-7; D uncertain. The CDR3 extends over 11 amino acids. Germline CDR1 LNHDA, CDR2 SQIVND (reference sequence). With 7 bases removed from V and 4 bases from J, the gap between germline ends came to 8 bases. CDR3 DNA sequence: TGTGCCAGTAAACTGAAGTACGAGCAGTACTTC. Encoded protein: CASKLKYEQYF.

This chain uses TRBV4-2 with TRBJ1-4; TRBD1 matches at 10 bases. The CDR3 is 16 residues long. Germline V gives CDR1 LGHNA, CDR2 YNFKEQ. Losses at the gene ends were 7 bases for V and 7 bases for J; bases not matched to a gene: 12. CDR3 nucleotide sequence: TGTGCCAGCACCACTTCCTCGACAGGGGGCGGTGAAAAACTGTTTTTT. It specifies CASTTSSTGGGEKLFF.

J is TRBJ1-6 and V is TRBV6-1, with 8 bases matching TRBD1. The CDR3 loop spans 17 amino acids. J lost 1 base, V lost 6 bases, and 8 bases had no gene match. Germline V gene sequence: CDR1 MNHNS, CDR2 SASEGT. This CDR3 is CASRRATGVSYNSPLHF. Here the CDR3 DNA reads TGTGCCAGCAGGAGAGCGACAGGGGTTTCCTATAATTCACCCCTCCACTTT.

V gene TRBV9 combines with J gene TRBJ2-7; 9 bases fit TRBD1. CDR3 length equals 15 residues. Germline values: CDR1 SGDLS, CDR2 YYNGEE. V dropped 0 bases and J dropped 6; count of bases not matched to a gene: 7. The CDR3 DNA reads as TGTGCCAGCAGCGTAGGGGGGACAGGGCTAAGCGAGCAGTACTTC. Translated, it gives CASSVGGTGLSEQYF.

Details on this clonotype: This may stem from a read error, because a much larger clone lies one nucleotide away. V is TRBV7-2 and J is TRBJ2-2; 7 nucleotides align to TRBD2. Losses at the gene ends were 7 bases for V and 4 bases for J; bases not matched to a gene: 18. CDR1 is SGHTA, CDR2 FQGNSA, per germline. The CDR3 length is 18 residues. The CDR3 spells CASNKQVGGVAGTGELFF. CDR3 in DNA: TGTGCCAGCAACAAACAAGTGGGAGGGGTTGCCGGCACCGGGGAGCTGTTTTTT.

In this sample, this clonotype turned up a few times. The genes are TRBV7-8 and TRBJ2-5; 9 positions match TRBD1. This CDR3 spans 13 amino acids. V shed 5 bases, J shed 4 bases, and the junction held 2 bases outside the gene matches. Germline V CDR1 and CDR2: SGHVS, FQNEAQ. Written as DNA, the CDR3 is TGTGCCAGCAGCGCGGACAGGGGAGAGACCCAGTACTTC. As protein: CASSADRGETQYF.

The chain employs TRBV27 and TRBJ2-7; the match to TRBD1 covers 12 bases. V shed 6 bases and J 3 bases; nucleotides not matched to a gene: 9. CDR1 is MNHEY, CDR2 SMNVEV, per germline (reference sequence). The CDR3 totals 16 residues. CDR3 DNA: TGTGCCAGCAGATTCACCGGGACAGGGGGCTTCTACGAGCAGTACTTC. It codes for CASRFTGTGGFYEQYF.

This rearrangement joins TRBV12-3 or TRBV12-4 to TRBJ2-1; no definite D call. The CDR3 runs to 16 residues. V lost 6 bases and J lost 0, with 15 bases in between. CDR3 DNA sequence: TGTGCCAGCAGATATAGCCGGCTGAGCTCCTACAATGAGCAGTTCTTC. Protein product: CASRYSRLSSYNEQFF.

This clonotype was picked up many times. This rearrangement joins TRBV7-6 to TRBJ2-3, with 8 nucleotides matching TRBD2. Germline V gene data show CDR1 as SGHVS and CDR2 as FNYEAQ. Unmatched junction bases numbered 13, after V lost 4 bases and J lost 4 bases. This CDR3 is built from 17 residues. The CDR3 is CASSSKILREDSDTQYF. CDR3 sequence (DNA): TGTGCCAGCAGCTCCAAGATTCTGCGGGAGGACTCAGATACGCAGTATTTT.

The chain couples TRBV6-1 to TRBJ1-2; D remains unclear. This CDR3 comprises 14 residues. Trimming cost V 1 base and J 2 bases, with 8 bases left between them. Per the germline V gene, CDR1 is MNHNS and CDR2 is SASEGT. The CDR3 region has the DNA TGTGCCAGCAGTGAAGTAGAGGGCAACTATGGCTACACCTTC. Its protein is CASSEVEGNYGYTF.

The rearrangement links TRBV2 to TRBJ2-6; the D is unclear. Trimming cost V 7 bases and J 1 base, with 5 bases left between them. Germline V gene lookup returns CDR1 SNHLY and CDR2 FYNNEI. The CDR3 consists of 13 residues. The CDR3 loop reads CASIQSGANVLTF. The DNA of the CDR3 is TGTGCCAGCATCCAGTCTGGGGCCAACGTCCTGACTTTC.

V and J are TRBV9 and TRBJ2-7; unclear D gene. The CDR3 is 13 amino acids. Looked up from germline, CDR1 is SGDLS and CDR2 is YYNGEE. Trimming stripped 4 bases from V and 2 bases from J, with 10 bases between. The CDR3 nucleotides are TGTGCCAGCAGCCCCGAAGGACCCTACGAGCAGTACTTC. It yields the protein CASSPEGPYEQYF. The full variable domain, its missing parts supplied by reference TRBV9 and TRBJ2-7, is DSGVTQTPKHLITATGQRVTLRCSPRSGDLSVYWYQQSLDQGLQFLIQYYNGEERAKGNILERFSAQQFPDLHSELNLSSLELGDSALYFCASSPEGPYEQYFGPGTRLTVT.

The chain recombines TRBV4-3 with TRBJ2-7; the match to TRBD1 covers 10 bases. Germline V gene sequence: CDR1 LGHNA, CDR2 YSLEER. After removal of 4 bases from V and 9 bases from J, the junction contained 15 bases not matched to a gene. The CDR3 length is 16 residues. In DNA form, the CDR3 reads TGCGCCAGCAGCCCTCGACAGGGGGCATTTTGGTTCGGGCAGTACTTC. Encoded protein: CASSPRQGAFWFGQYF.

The chain uses TRBV19 and TRBJ1-6; the match to TRBD1 covers 7 bases. The CDR3 is 13 amino acids. The J segment lost 12 bases and the V segment lost 4 bases, leaving 6 bases of the junction unmatched. Germline loops: CDR1 LNHDA, CDR2 SQIVND (reference sequence). CDR3 DNA: TGTGCCAGTAGTAGGGGGACAGCAAAACCCCTCCACTTT. The encoded protein is CASSRGTAKPLHF.

This chain uses TRBV27 with TRBJ2-7; 7 bases are a match to TRBD1. The CDR3 length is 12 residues. Looked up from germline, CDR1 is MNHEY and CDR2 is SMNVEV (reference sequence). Trimming took 8 bases from V and 2 from J; bases not matched to a gene: 3. The CDR3: CASGQVPYEQYF. The CDR3 coding sequence is TGTGCCAGCGGACAGGTCCCCTACGAGCAGTACTTC.

V usage is TRBV7-2 and J usage is TRBJ1-5, with TRBD1 matching 7 bases. The CDR3 loop spans 14 amino acids. V lost 3 bases to trimming and J lost 9 bases; unmatched junction nucleotides: 8. Per the germline V gene, CDR1 is SGHTA and CDR2 is FQGNSA. In DNA, the CDR3 is TGTGCCAGCAGCTTTTCGACAGGGAACGGGCCCCAGCATTTT. This encodes CASSFSTGNGPQHF. The full variable domain, completed using reference TRBV7-2 and TRBJ1-5, is GAGVSQSPSNKVTEKGKDVELRCDPISGHTALYWYRQSLGQGLEFLIYFQGNSAPDKSGLPSDRFSAERTGGSVSTLTIQRTQQEDSAVYLCASSFSTGNGPQHFGDGTRLSIL.

This rearrangement joins TRBV3-1 to TRBJ2-5; 10 bases agree with TRBD2. The length of the CDR3 is 16 residues. Trimming cost V 0 bases and J 5 bases; bases outside gene matches: 6. Germline V gene sequence: CDR1 LGHDT, CDR2 YNNKEL (reference sequence). The CDR3, as DNA: TGTGCCAGCAGCCAAGATCTAACTAGCGGGGAGGAGACCCAGTACTTC. It is translated as CASSQDLTSGEETQYF.